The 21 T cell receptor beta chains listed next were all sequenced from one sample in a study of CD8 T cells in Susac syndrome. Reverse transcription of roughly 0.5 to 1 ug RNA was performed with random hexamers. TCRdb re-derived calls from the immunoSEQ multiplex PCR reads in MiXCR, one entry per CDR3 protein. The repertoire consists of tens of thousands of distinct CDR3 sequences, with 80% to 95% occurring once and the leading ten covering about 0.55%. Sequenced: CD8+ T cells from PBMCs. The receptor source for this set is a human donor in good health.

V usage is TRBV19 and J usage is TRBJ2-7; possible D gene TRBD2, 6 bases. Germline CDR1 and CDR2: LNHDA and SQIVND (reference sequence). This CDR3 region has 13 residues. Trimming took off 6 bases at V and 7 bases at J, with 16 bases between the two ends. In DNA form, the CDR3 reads TGTGCCAGTAGCCTCGGAGGGAGTTGGGAGCAGTACTTC. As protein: CASSLGGSWEQYF.

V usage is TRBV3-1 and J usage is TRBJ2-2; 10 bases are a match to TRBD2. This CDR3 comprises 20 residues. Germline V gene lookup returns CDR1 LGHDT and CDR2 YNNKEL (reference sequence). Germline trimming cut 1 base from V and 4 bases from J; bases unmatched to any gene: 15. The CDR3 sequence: CASSQGPGLASEGSTGELFF. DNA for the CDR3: TGTGCCAGCAGCCAAGGTCCGGGACTAGCGTCGGAGGGAAGCACCGGGGAGCTGTTTTTT.

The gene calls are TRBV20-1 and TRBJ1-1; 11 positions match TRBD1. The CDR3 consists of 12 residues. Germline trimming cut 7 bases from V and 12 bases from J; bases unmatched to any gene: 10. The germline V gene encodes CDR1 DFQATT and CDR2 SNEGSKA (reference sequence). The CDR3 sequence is CSVPRDRGKTFF. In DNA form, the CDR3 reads TGCAGTGTCCCCCGGGACAGGGGGAAAACTTTCTTT.

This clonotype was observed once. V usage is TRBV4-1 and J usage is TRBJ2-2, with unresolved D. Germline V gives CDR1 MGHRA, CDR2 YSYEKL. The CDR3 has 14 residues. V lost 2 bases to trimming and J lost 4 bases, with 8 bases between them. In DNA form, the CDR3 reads TGCGCCAGCAGCCAACCATTGGGCACCGGGGAGCTGTTTTTT. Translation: CASSQPLGTGELFF.

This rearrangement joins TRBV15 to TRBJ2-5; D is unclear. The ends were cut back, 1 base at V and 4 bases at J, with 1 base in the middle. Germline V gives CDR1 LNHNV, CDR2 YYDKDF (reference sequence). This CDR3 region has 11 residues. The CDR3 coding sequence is TGTGCCACCAGCAGAGGAGAGACCCAGTACTTC. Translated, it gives CATSRGETQYF.

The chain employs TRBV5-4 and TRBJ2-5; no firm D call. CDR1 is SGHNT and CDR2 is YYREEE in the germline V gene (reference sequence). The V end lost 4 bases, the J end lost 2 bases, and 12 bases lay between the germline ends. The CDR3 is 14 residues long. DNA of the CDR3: TGTGCCAGCAGCCCTGGCGGCTATCAAGAGACCCAGTACTTC. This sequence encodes CASSPGGYQETQYF.

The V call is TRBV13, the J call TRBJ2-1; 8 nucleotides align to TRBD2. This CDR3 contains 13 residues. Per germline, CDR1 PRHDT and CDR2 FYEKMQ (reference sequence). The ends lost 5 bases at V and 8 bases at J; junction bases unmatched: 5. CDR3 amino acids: CASSVGTRDEQFF. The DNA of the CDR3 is TGTGCCAGCAGCGTCGGGACTAGAGATGAGCAGTTCTTC.

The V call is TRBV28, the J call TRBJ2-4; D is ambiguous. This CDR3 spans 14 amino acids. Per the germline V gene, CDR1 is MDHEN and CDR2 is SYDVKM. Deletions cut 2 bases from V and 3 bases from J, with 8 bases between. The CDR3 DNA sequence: TGTGCCAGCAGTTTACGGTGGCGCAAAAACATTCAGTACTTC. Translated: CASSLRWRKNIQYF.

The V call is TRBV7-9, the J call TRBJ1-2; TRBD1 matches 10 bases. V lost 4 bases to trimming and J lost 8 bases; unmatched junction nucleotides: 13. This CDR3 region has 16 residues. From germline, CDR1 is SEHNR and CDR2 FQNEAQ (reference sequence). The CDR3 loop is CASSSGTRQGARGYTF. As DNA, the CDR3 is TGTGCCAGCAGCTCCGGAACCAGACAGGGGGCAAGGGGCTACACCTTC.

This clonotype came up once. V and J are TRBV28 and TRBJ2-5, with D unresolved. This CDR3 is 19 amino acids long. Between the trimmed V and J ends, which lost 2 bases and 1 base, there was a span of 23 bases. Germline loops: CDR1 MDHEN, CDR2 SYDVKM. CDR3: CASSLPKTYGPHLQETQYF. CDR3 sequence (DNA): TGTGCCAGCAGTTTACCCAAGACTTACGGACCGCACCTCCAAGAGACCCAGTACTTC.

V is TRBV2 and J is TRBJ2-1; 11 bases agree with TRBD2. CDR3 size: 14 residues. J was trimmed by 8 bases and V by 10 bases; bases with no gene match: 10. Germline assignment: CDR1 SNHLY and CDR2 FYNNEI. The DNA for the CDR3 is TGTGCCACCCTACTAGCGGGAGAGGCGGATGAGCAGTTCTTC. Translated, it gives CATLLAGEADEQFF.

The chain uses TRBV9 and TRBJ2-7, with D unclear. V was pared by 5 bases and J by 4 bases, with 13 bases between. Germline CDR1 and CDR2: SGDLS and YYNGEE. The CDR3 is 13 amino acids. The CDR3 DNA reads TGTGCCAGCAGTGAAAGCCCCTCATACGAGCAGTACTTC. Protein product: CASSESPSYEQYF.

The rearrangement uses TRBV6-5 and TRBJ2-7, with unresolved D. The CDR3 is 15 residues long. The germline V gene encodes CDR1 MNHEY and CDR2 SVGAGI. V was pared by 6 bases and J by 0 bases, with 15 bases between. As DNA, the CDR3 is TGTGCCAGCAGACCACGGGCAGGTACCTCCTACGAGCAGTACTTC. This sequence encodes CASRPRAGTSYEQYF.

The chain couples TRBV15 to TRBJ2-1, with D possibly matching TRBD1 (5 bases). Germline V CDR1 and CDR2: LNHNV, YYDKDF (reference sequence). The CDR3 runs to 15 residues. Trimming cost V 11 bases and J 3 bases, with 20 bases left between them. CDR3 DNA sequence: TGTGCCGCCTTATCGGGCAGGCAGGGCTACAATGAGCAGTTCTTC. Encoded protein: CAALSGRQGYNEQFF.

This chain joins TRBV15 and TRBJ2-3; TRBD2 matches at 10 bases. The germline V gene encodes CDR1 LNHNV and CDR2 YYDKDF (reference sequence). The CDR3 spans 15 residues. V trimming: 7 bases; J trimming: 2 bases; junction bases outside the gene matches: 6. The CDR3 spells CATTASGGPTDTQYF. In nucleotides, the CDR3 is TGTGCCACCACGGCTAGCGGGGGCCCCACAGATACGCAGTATTTT.

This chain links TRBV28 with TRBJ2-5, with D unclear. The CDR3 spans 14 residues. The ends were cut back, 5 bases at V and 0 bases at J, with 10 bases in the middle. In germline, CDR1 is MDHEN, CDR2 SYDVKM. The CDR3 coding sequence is TGTGCCAGCAGTCCAGAGTTTTACCAAGAGACCCAGTACTTC. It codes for CASSPEFYQETQYF. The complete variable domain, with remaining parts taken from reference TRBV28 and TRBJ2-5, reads DVKVTQSSRYLVKRTGEKVFLECVQDMDHENMFWYRQDPGLGLRLIYFSYDVKMKEKGDIPEGYSVSREKKERFSLILESASTNQTSMYLCASSPEFYQETQYFGPGTRLLVL.

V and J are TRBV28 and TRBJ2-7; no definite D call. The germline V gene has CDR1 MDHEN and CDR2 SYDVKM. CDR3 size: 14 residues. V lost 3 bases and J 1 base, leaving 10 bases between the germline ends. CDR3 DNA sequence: TGTGCCAGCAGTTTTAGGCGTAGATCCTACGAGCAGTACTTC. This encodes CASSFRRRSYEQYF.

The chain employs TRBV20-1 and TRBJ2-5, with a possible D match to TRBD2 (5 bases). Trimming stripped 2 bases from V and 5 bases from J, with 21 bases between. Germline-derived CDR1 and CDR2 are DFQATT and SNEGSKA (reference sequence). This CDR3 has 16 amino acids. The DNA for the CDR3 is TGCAGTGCTAGAACATACAGAGCGAGAGGGCAGGAGACCCAGTACTTC. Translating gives CSARTYRARGQETQYF.

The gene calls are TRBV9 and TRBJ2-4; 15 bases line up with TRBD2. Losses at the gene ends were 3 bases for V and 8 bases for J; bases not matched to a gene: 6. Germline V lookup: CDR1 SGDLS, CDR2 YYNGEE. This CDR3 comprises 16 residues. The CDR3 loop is CASSARTSGRADIQYF. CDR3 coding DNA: TGTGCCAGCAGCGCCCGGACTAGCGGGAGGGCGGACATTCAGTACTTC. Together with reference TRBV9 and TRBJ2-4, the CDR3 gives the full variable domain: DSGVTQTPKHLITATGQRVTLRCSPRSGDLSVYWYQQSLDQGLQFLIQYYNGEERAKGNILERFSAQQFPDLHSELNLSSLELGDSALYFCASSARTSGRADIQYFGAGTRLSVL.

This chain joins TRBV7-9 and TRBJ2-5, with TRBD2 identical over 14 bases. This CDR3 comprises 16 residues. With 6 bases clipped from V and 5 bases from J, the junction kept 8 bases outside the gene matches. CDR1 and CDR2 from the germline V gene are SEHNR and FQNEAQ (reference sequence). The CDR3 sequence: CASRPTSGRARETQYF. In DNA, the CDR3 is TGTGCCAGCAGACCGACTAGCGGGAGGGCGAGGGAGACCCAGTACTTC. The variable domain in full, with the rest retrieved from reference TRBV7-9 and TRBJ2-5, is DTGVSQNPRHKITKRGQNVTFRCDPISEHNRLYWYRQTLGQGPEFLTYFQNEAQLEKSRLLSDRFSAERPKGSFSTLEIQRTEQGDSAMYLCASRPTSGRARETQYFGPGTRLLVL.

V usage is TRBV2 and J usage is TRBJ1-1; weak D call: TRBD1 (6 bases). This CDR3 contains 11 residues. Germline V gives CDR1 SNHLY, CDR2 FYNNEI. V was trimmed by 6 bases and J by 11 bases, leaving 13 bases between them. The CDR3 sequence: CASRSRGSAFF. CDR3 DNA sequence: TGTGCCAGCAGGTCAAGGGGGTCTGCTTTCTTT.